These 29 T cell receptor beta chains came from one sample sequenced in a study of neurological immune-mediated disorders. MiXCR was run by TCRdb on the 5' RACE reads, yielding one entry per CDR3 protein. Of some 86,000 distinct CDR3 sequences in the sample, around 2.6% are singletons; the top ten hold around 1.1%. Sequencing was carried out using PBMCs. These receptors all stem from a woman aged 25 to 45 with multiple sclerosis.

This clonotype was counted at least ten times. This chain uses TRBV5-1 with TRBJ2-3, with 10 bases that match TRBD2. Germline V gene data show CDR1 as SGHRS and CDR2 as YFSETQ. V trimming: 7 bases; J trimming: 5 bases; junction bases outside the gene matches: 10. The CDR3 is 15 residues long. The CDR3 spells CASSASGSPEDTQYF. The CDR3 region has the DNA TGCGCCAGCTCCGCTAGCGGGAGTCCGGAAGATACGCAGTATTTT.

This clonotype was counted ten times or more. The gene calls are TRBV5-1 and TRBJ2-7; D is possibly TRBD1 (6 bases). This CDR3 is 13 amino acids long. The V end lost 4 bases, the J end lost 8 bases, and 16 bases lay between the germline ends. CDR1 and CDR2 from the germline V gene are SGHRS and YFSETQ. The CDR3 region has the DNA TGCGCCAGCAGCGTTCACAGGGTATCCAAGCAGTACTTC. Translation: CASSVHRVSKQYF.

As concerns this clonotype: It may be a read error: a sequence one base away is much more abundant. The rearrangement joins TRBV2 to TRBJ1-5; D is ambiguous. Germline V gene sequence: CDR1 SNHLY, CDR2 FYNNEI. The CDR3 is 15 amino acids. The CDR3 region has the DNA TGTGCCAGCAGGGCCAACGGGCAGACTGGTCAGCACCAGCATTTT. Translation: CASRANGQTGQHQHF.

There are many counts of this clonotype. The J gene is TRBJ1-2, the V gene TRBV6-5; TRBD1 agrees at 8 bases. The V and J ends lost 5 bases and 3 bases, in that order; junction bases with no gene match: 5. CDR1 and CDR2 (germline): MNHEY, SVGAGI. This CDR3 is 14 amino acids long. CDR3 amino acids: CASSKGQDDYGYTF. DNA for the CDR3: TGTGCCAGCAGTAAGGGACAGGACGACTATGGCTACACCTTC.

This clonotype appeared many times. This sequence joins TRBV20-1 and TRBJ2-2; 9 nucleotides match TRBD1. The CDR3 is 16 amino acids. Germline values: CDR1 DFQATT, CDR2 SNEGSKA (reference sequence). V lost 2 bases, J lost 5 bases, and 9 bases stayed unmatched. The DNA for the CDR3 is TGCAGTGCTAGACTCGGCAGACAGGGGGGAACCGGGGAGCTGTTTTTT. It translates to CSARLGRQGGTGELFF.

The sample holds many counts of this clonotype. For the CDR3, the DNA is TGTGCCATCAGTGATCCGGATCTCGTGGAAACAGATACGCAGTATTTT. It specifies CAISDPDLVETDTQYF. The rearrangement joins TRBV10-3 to TRBJ2-3; D ambiguous. The germline gives CDR1 ENHRY, CDR2 SYGVKD. The germline V and J ends were trimmed by 3 bases and 3 bases, with 16 bases remaining between them. The CDR3 sequence is 16 residues long.

This clonotype was detected many times. The CDR3 protein is CASSPRGTEQFF. The CDR3 region has the DNA TGTGCCAGCAGTCCCAGGGGGACAGAGCAGTTCTTC. This chain uses TRBV6-6 with TRBJ2-1, with 7 positions matching TRBD1. The CDR3 has 12 residues. The V and J ends lost 5 bases and 10 bases, in that order; junction bases with no gene match: 5. Germline-derived CDR1 and CDR2 are MNHNY and SVGAGI (reference sequence).

This clonotype was observed many times. The chain recombines TRBV6-6 with TRBJ1-1; no definite D call. The germline V and J ends were trimmed by 2 bases and 5 bases, with 9 bases remaining between them. From germline, CDR1 is MNHNY and CDR2 SVGAGI (reference sequence). The CDR3 loop spans 13 amino acids. The CDR3 DNA reads TGTGCCAGCAGTTACGCACCGGGGACTGAAGCTTTCTTT. Amino acid sequence: CASSYAPGTEAFF.

Details on this clonotype: Sequence at one end of the junction differs from germline and may be a read error. V is TRBV18 and J is TRBJ1-6, with unresolved D. This CDR3 has 12 residues. CDR1 KGHSH and CDR2 LQKENI come from the germline V gene. CDR3 sequence (DNA): TGTGCCAGCTCTTCCGACCGACGCTCCCTCAACTTT. Protein: CASSSDRRSLNF.

Many counts were recorded for this clonotype. The chain employs TRBV2 and TRBJ2-1; 14 positions match TRBD2. Trimming at V came to 7 bases and at J to 4 bases, leaving 9 bases not matched to a gene. Looked up from germline, CDR1 is SNHLY and CDR2 is FYNNEI. The CDR3 is made up of 17 amino acids. DNA for the CDR3: TGTGCCAGCACCCGACTAGCGGGAGGGCCGGGTTACAATGAGCAGTTCTTC. Translation: CASTRLAGGPGYNEQFF.

Ten or more counts support this clonotype. The rearrangement joins TRBV7-6 to TRBJ1-2; the match to TRBD1 covers 10 bases. V lost 1 base, J lost 3 bases, and 2 bases stayed unmatched. Germline V gene sequence: CDR1 SGHVS, CDR2 FNYEAQ. The CDR3 runs to 15 residues. CDR3 nucleotides: TGTGCCAGCAGCTTAGGACAGGGGGCTGACTATGGCTACACCTTC. It is translated as CASSLGQGADYGYTF.

This clonotype was seen repeatedly, ten times or more. The chain employs TRBV7-2 and TRBJ2-5; TRBD2 might be the D (5 bases). CDR1 and CDR2 (germline): SGHTA, FQGNSA. Trimming took off 6 bases at V and 1 base at J, with 15 bases between the two ends. The CDR3 consists of 15 residues. As DNA, the CDR3 is TGTGCCAGCAGTACCGATCGAGGGATCCAAGAGACCCAGTACTTC. Its protein product is CASSTDRGIQETQYF.

This clonotype has at least ten counts. This chain joins TRBV20-1 and TRBJ2-2; 7 bases line up with TRBD2. The CDR3 contains 16 residues. Looked up from germline, CDR1 is DFQATT and CDR2 is SNEGSKA (reference sequence). V was clipped by 6 bases and J by 7 bases; unmatched bases: 17. This CDR3 is CSAPLTAGVKVGELFF. The DNA for the CDR3 is TGCAGTGCCCCCCTAACTGCGGGAGTCAAGGTCGGGGAGCTGTTTTTT.

This clonotype was detected ten times or more. V usage is TRBV10-3 and J usage is TRBJ2-7; no definite D call. Germline V CDR1 and CDR2: ENHRY, SYGVKD. CDR3 length: 9 residues. Deletions cut 8 bases from V and 4 bases from J, with 3 bases between. This CDR3 reads CAIGYEQYF. CDR3 DNA sequence: TGTGCCATCGGGTACGAGCAGTACTTC.

Many counts were recorded for this clonotype. The gene calls are TRBV6-5 and TRBJ2-1; 7 bases are shared with TRBD2. The J segment lost 7 bases and the V segment lost 8 bases, leaving 8 bases of the junction unmatched. The CDR3 covers 13 residues. Germline CDR1 is MNHEY and CDR2 is SVGAGI. This CDR3 is CASGGGPGNEQFF. DNA for the CDR3: TGTGCCAGCGGGGGAGGGCCTGGAAATGAGCAGTTCTTC.

The table lists this clonotype with many counts. This may come from a read error, since a much larger clone is one base off. The chain combines TRBV5-1 with TRBJ2-7, with D possibly being TRBD1 (6 bases). Trimming took off 0 bases at V and 7 bases at J, with 11 bases between the two ends. Germline assignment: CDR1 SGHRS and CDR2 YFSETQ. The CDR3 is 13 amino acids. Written as DNA, the CDR3 is TGCGCCAGCAGCTTGGTACAGGGTTTAGAGCAGTACTTC. It translates to CASSLVQGLEQYF.

This clonotype was counted ten times or more. This chain links TRBV7-2 with TRBJ1-5, with 9 bases identical to TRBD1. The germline V gene has CDR1 SGHTA and CDR2 FQGNSA. CDR3 length equals 16 residues. With V trimmed by 3 bases and J by 6 bases, 9 bases remained unmatched. The CDR3 loop reads CASSFSGDRGGQPQHF. As DNA, the CDR3 is TGTGCCAGCAGCTTCTCGGGAGACAGGGGGGGTCAGCCCCAGCATTTT. Variable domain in full (rest from reference TRBV7-2 and TRBJ1-5): GAGVSQSPSNKVTEKGKDVELRCDPISGHTALYWYRQSLGQGLEFLIYFQGNSAPDKSGLPSDRFSAERTGGSVSTLTIQRTQQEDSAVYLCASSFSGDRGGQPQHFGDGTRLSIL.

This clonotype came up many times. This chain uses TRBV15 with TRBJ2-1; tentatively, D is TRBD2 (6 bases). The CDR3 is 16 amino acids. The germline V gene encodes CDR1 LNHNV and CDR2 YYDKDF (reference sequence). V was shortened by 1 base and J by 5 bases, with 15 bases between the two germline ends. CDR3 in amino acids: CATSRVALGSHNEQFF. The CDR3 DNA is TGTGCCACCAGCAGAGTTGCCCTCGGGAGCCACAATGAGCAGTTCTTC.

This clonotype has ten or more counts. J is TRBJ2-1 and V is TRBV7-9, with D hard to call. The CDR3 has 13 amino acids. V was pared by 10 bases and J by 0 bases, with 10 bases between. Germline CDR1 and CDR2: SEHNR and FQNEAQ (reference sequence). The CDR3 loop reads CAIEMGSYNEQFF. The DNA of the CDR3 is TGTGCCATAGAGATGGGCTCCTACAATGAGCAGTTCTTC.

This clonotype was detected many times. The CDR3 spells CASSEYGSYEQYF. The CDR3 nucleotides are TGTGCCAGCAGTGAATATGGAAGCTACGAGCAGTACTTC. The chain recombines TRBV25-1 with TRBJ2-7; no definite D call. CDR1 and CDR2 (germline): MGHDK, SYGVNS. The CDR3 spans 13 residues. V lost 0 bases and J 3 bases, leaving 6 bases between the germline ends.

This clonotype was detected many times. The chain uses TRBV12-3 or TRBV12-4 and TRBJ2-7, with TRBD2 identical over 8 bases. CDR3 size: 16 residues. After removal of 2 bases from V and 6 bases from J, the junction contained 12 bases not matched to a gene. Here the CDR3 DNA reads TGTGCCAGCAGTTTATCCCGAGCGGGAGTTAAGGTCGAGCAGTACTTC. Translating gives CASSLSRAGVKVEQYF.

This clonotype was seen many times. This chain uses TRBV12-3 or TRBV12-4 with TRBJ1-3; no clear D. CDR3 size: 14 residues. The V end lost 3 bases, the J end lost 0 bases, and 6 bases lay between the germline ends. As DNA, the CDR3 is TGTGCCAGCAGTTTGGGCATCTCTGGAAACACCATATATTTT. This gives the protein CASSLGISGNTIYF.

This clonotype was recorded at least ten times. The rearrangement uses TRBV27 and TRBJ2-7; 7 nucleotides align to TRBD1. The CDR3 covers 14 residues. Germline V lookup: CDR1 MNHEY, CDR2 SMNVEV (reference sequence). The junction had 10 bases not matched to a gene; V was cut back by 4 bases and J by 7 bases. The CDR3, as DNA: TGTGCCAGCAGTTCCCGGACAGGTCTGAGAGAGCAGTACTTC. Translated, it gives CASSSRTGLREQYF.

Worth noting for this clonotype: This clone may be a read error of a much larger clone one base away. The rearrangement joins TRBV6-6 to TRBJ2-3; a weak D match, TRBD1 (6 bases). CDR1 is MNHNY and CDR2 is SVGAGI in the germline V gene (reference sequence). CDR3 length: 13 residues. This CDR3 is CASSSLGGDKQYF. DNA for the CDR3: TGTGCCAGCAGCTCACTAGGGGGAGATAAGCAGTATTTT.

This clonotype came up many times. The chain carries TRBV9 and TRBJ2-3; no clear D. V was cut by 3 bases and J by 5 bases, with 7 bases left in between. CDR1 and CDR2 from the germline V gene are SGDLS and YYNGEE. This CDR3 has 12 amino acids. CDR3 loop: CASSAGRDTQYF. The CDR3 DNA reads TGTGCCAGCAGCGCGGGCCGAGATACGCAGTATTTT.

This clonotype was seen many times. The chain uses TRBV27 and TRBJ2-2; D might be TRBD1 or TRBD2, each matching 6 bases. The CDR3 totals 15 residues. Germline CDR1 reads MNHEY; CDR2 reads SMNVEV (reference sequence). The ends were cut back, 7 bases at V and 4 bases at J, with 16 bases in the middle. The chain's CDR3 is CASTGGGYGTGELFF. For the CDR3, the DNA is TGTGCCAGCACCGGAGGGGGGTACGGCACCGGGGAGCTGTTTTTT.

This clonotype was observed many times. The V and J genes are TRBV15 and TRBJ1-3; maybe TRBD1 (5 bases). There are 14 residues in the CDR3. Germline V gene sequence: CDR1 LNHNV, CDR2 YYDKDF (reference sequence). Trimming removed 1 base from V and 2 bases from J, with 6 bases in between. This CDR3 reads CATSRVGAGNTIYF. The CDR3 nucleotides read TGTGCCACCAGCAGAGTGGGGGCTGGAAACACCATATATTTT.

This clonotype has a count of ten or more. In DNA, the CDR3 is TGTGCCAGCAGCCCCGGAGCCATCAACGGACCCTACGAGCAGTACTTC. Protein sequence: CASSPGAINGPYEQYF. V is TRBV5-6 and J is TRBJ2-7, with unresolved D. There are 16 residues in the CDR3. Germline CDR1 reads SGHDT; CDR2 reads YYEEEE. Between the trimmed V and J ends, which lost 4 bases and 2 bases, there was a span of 19 bases.

This clonotype turned up a few times. The chain couples TRBV2 to TRBJ1-5; tentative D call: TRBD1 (6 bases). The CDR3 runs 13 residues. Trimming pared 5 bases from V and 5 bases from J, leaving 10 bases between. Germline V lookup: CDR1 SNHLY, CDR2 FYNNEI. CDR3 in DNA: TGTGCCAGCAGTCGGGGGGCGGATCAGCCCCAGCATTTT. It translates to CASSRGADQPQHF.